This TCR beta chain was captured by sequencing in a study of T cell repertoires in ileal Crohn's disease (dated by TCRdb to about 2019). About the study as a whole: The median duration of disease was approximately eight years, and at the time of surgery approximately 33% of patients were active smokers. A Rutgeerts score above i0 was used to define endoscopic postoperative recurrence. The study ran alongside a multicentre cohort designed to identify predictors of early endoscopic recurrence after ileocolonic resection. The TCR repertoire was analysed in some 53 patients with Crohn's disease drawn from a prospective multicentre cohort. Roughly half of the patients were given postoperative therapy, with some 10 receiving thiopurines and roughly 20 receiving anti-TNF agents. A total of around 150 mucosal samples from around 60 patients were sequenced, collected from several sites on the surgical specimen as well as at postoperative endoscopy. Every patient underwent surgery because of a complication, which was stricturing disease in approximately 60% and penetrating disease in around 39%. Overall results and qualifications from the work: Higher percentages of high-frequency clones at the time of surgery were linked to endoscopic recurrence, and every patient with clonality above 26.8% (18/57) had recurrence. Mucosal CD4 and CD8 T cells were sorted and sequenced only in a subgroup of patients, the size of which was not stated. Compared with CD4 T cells, sorted CD8 T cells contained more high-frequency clones, which suggests that the mucosal expansions were mostly CD8. A significantly higher proportion of clonal expansions was observed in active smokers at surgery than in non-smokers (about 25% vs 20%, p=0.02).

According to the germline V gene, CDR1 reads SGHRS and CDR2 reads YFSETQ. The CDR3 runs 15 residues from the cysteine to the phenylalanine. Just the 45-base CDR3 DNA is kept, in frame starting at base 1. Trimming takes 4 bases from V and 4 bases from J, and the germline ends sit 15 bases apart. This clone was counted only a few times. Its antigen is currently not known. Per-base qualities were not stored, and no clone one base away is much larger. Around 550 nanograms of biopsy DNA per sample were submitted for commercial TCRB immunosequencing. CDR3 regions were amplified from genomic DNA by Adaptive Biotechnology using a two-step, amplification bias-controlled multiplex PCR. Primers covering every V and J gene segment were used in the first PCR, while barcodes and Illumina adapters were added in the second PCR. An Illumina instrument was used to sequence the CDR3 libraries. The authors' analysis ran thus. The analysis used both the pipelines supplied by the vendor and custom analysis of the raw data in R/Bioconductor with R version 3.3.0. Clonality, which ranges from 0 to 1, was calculated as the inverse of the normalised Shannon entropy across all productive clones. High-frequency clones were defined as the share of the repertoire occupied by the top 100 clones, with only clones passing a 95% confidence test being retained. Repertoire diversity was measured with the Simpson index, and overlap between samples was measured with the Morisita-Horn index. Not all clones reach the TCRdb copy of this immuneACCESS table, which keeps in-frame sequences only. Checked studies attribute under half of the gap to unresolved V genes and leave the rest unexplained. V and J calls and clone size are copied from that table; D and trimming were computed from the DNA. The sample table records 30,000 to 35,000 clones; about four fifths of these occur just once. Together, the top ten hold around 20% of the sample.

To be eligible, patients had to be adults with ileal or ileocolonic Crohn's disease and an indication for ileocolonic resection. Before DNA extraction, whole ileal mucosal biopsies were kept frozen at -80 degrees C. Genomic DNA was extracted from frozen whole biopsies using a TRizol-based method and was quantified with a NanoDrop 2000 spectrophotometer. The sample comprised ileal tissue. This sequence was found in an adult with Crohn's disease. The V and J segments used are TRBV5-1 and TRBJ2-1; tentative D gene TRBD2, with 5 bases matching. DNA sequence: TGCGCCAGCAGCCCGAGTGTAGCGACGTACAATGAGCAGTTCTTC. Its protein reads: CASSPSVATYNEQFF.